These T cell receptor beta chains were read from a single sample in a study of T cell changes during pregnancy in multiple sclerosis. TCRdb's copy holds only in-frame clones and misses some; the assay was immunoSEQ multiplex PCR. The data show tens of thousands of clones, just under 95% seen once. The source material was peripheral blood, sampled in the second trimester of pregnancy. These receptors came from a female donor with multiple sclerosis, enrolled in a pregnancy study. CDR3s include the opening cysteine and the closing phenylalanine or tryptophan. The D gene is left open where the match is weak. Clone sizes are given selectively: once, few, many, or a class where the clone is expanded.

CASSRATGEYQETQYF,-,TRBJ2-5,-,16,TRBV5-1
CATSPTGQEPQHF,-,TRBJ1-5,TRBD1,13,TRBV6-5
CASSAREVQETQYF,-,TRBJ2-5,TRBD2,14,TRBV19
CASSGQGAQAFF,-,TRBJ1-1,TRBD1,12,TRBV10-2
CASSQERTTPLHF,few,TRBJ1-6,-,13,TRBV4-1
CASSLSGTSLSPLHF,-,TRBJ1-6,-,15,TRBV6-5
CASSPLLNTEAFF,-,TRBJ1-1,-,13,TRBV18
CASSLELAGAGELFF,few,TRBJ2-2,TRBD2,15,TRBV7-7
CASSPRQVSYEQYF,-,TRBJ2-7,-,14,TRBV19
CASSLVLGLAKNIQYF,-,TRBJ2-4,-,16,TRBV11-2
CASSLWARGTDTQYF,once,TRBJ2-3,-,15,TRBV5-6
CASSQDIGGSTDEQYF,-,TRBJ2-7,-,16,TRBV4-2
CASSLTGGSGYGYTF,-,TRBJ1-2,-,15,TRBV7-2
CASSPGADSNQPQHF,-,TRBJ1-5,-,15,TRBV18
CASRGMTGLNTEAFF,-,TRBJ1-1,-,15,TRBV5-1
CASSATSPSTDTQYF,-,TRBJ2-3,TRBD2,15,TRBV6-1
CASSLGTGDVYF,-,TRBJ2-7,TRBD1,12,TRBV19
CSTDRGSSNEQFF,-,TRBJ2-1,TRBD1,13,TRBV29-1
CASSSRRRGSSYEQYF,-,TRBJ2-7,-,16,TRBV6-5
CASSLASGSYEQYF,-,TRBJ2-7,-,14,TRBV11-2
CASSLGQTAYEQYF,-,TRBJ2-7,-,14,TRBV18
CASSEEAGGYNEQFF,few,TRBJ2-1,TRBD2,15,TRBV6-1
CASSKNREYEQYF,-,TRBJ2-7,-,13,TRBV2
CAWSEVQTEAFF,-,TRBJ1-1,-,12,TRBV30
CASSLSVFTGELFF,-,TRBJ2-2,-,14,TRBV6-5
CASKGGLAGVKNEQFF,-,TRBJ2-1,TRBD2,16,TRBV19
CASSYYPLTDTQYF,once,TRBJ2-3,-,14,TRBV6-6
CASSRSSPRGTEAFF,-,TRBJ1-1,-,15,TRBV27